The 19 T cell receptor beta chains below were found in one sample sequenced in a study of blood T cell repertoires in COVID-19. Using immunoSEQ multiplex PCR, the repertoire was profiled, and TCRdb retains in-frame clones only, with some absent. In the table there are 170,000 or so clones, 80% to 85% of which are singletons. Material: peripheral blood. The origin of the receptors is a woman aged 60 to 75 with acute or convalescent COVID-19.

The chain joins TRBV6-2 or TRBV6-3 to TRBJ1-2; tentatively, D is TRBD1 (6 bases). Germline CDR1 is MNHEY and CDR2 is SVGEGT. The V and J ends lost 6 bases and 4 bases respectively, with 12 bases between them. The CDR3 runs to 13 residues. CDR3 sequence: CASSRGQPYGYTF. The CDR3 DNA reads TGTGCCAGCAGCCGAGGACAGCCCTATGGCTACACCTTC.

The V and J genes are TRBV20-1 and TRBJ1-1, with D uncertain. Germline CDR1 reads DFQATT; CDR2 reads SNEGSKA (reference sequence). This CDR3 is 11 amino acids long. V lost 3 bases to trimming and J lost 5 bases, with 7 bases between them. In nucleotides, the CDR3 is TGCAGTGCTAGCGAGCGAACTGAAGCTTTCTTT. Residues: CSASERTEAFF.

This chain joins TRBV4-3 and TRBJ2-5; the match to TRBD2 covers 13 bases. CDR1 and CDR2 (germline): LGHNA, YSLEER. Trimming took 1 base from V and 4 from J; bases not matched to a gene: 9. CDR3 length equals 18 residues. The CDR3 coding sequence is TGCGCCAGCAGCCAAGCTAGGACTAGCGGGGGAATACGAGAGACCCAGTACTTC. Its protein is CASSQARTSGGIRETQYF.

The sample holds one count of this clone. The chain is built from TRBV6-5 and TRBJ1-2, with unresolved D. V lost 0 bases to trimming and J lost 0 bases, with 5 bases between them. Germline loops: CDR1 MNHEY, CDR2 SVGAGI. The CDR3 has 14 amino acids. The CDR3: CASSYSQTNYGYTF. CDR3 sequence (DNA): TGTGCCAGCAGTTACTCACAAACTAACTATGGCTACACCTTC.

The chain employs TRBV4-1 and TRBJ2-3; 8 bases map to TRBD2. Germline CDR1 reads MGHRA; CDR2 reads YSYEKL. CDR3 length equals 19 residues. V was clipped by 3 bases and J by 0 bases; unmatched bases: 14. CDR3: CASSQGLIVAGPSTDTQYF. The CDR3 region has the DNA TGCGCCAGCAGCCAGGGACTAATTGTAGCGGGACCTAGCACAGATACGCAGTATTTT.

The rearrangement links TRBV28 to TRBJ1-6; 7 bases match TRBD1. Germline CDR1 and CDR2: MDHEN and SYDVKM. The J segment lost 7 bases and the V segment lost 6 bases, leaving 9 bases of the junction unmatched. The length of the CDR3 is 15 residues. DNA for the CDR3: TGTGCCAGCAGGATACAGGGGTCTGAGAATTCACCCCTCCACTTT. As protein: CASRIQGSENSPLHF.

Sample share makes this clone medium-sized (0.01 to 0.1%). The rearrangement uses TRBV27 and TRBJ1-1, with 8 positions matching TRBD1. This CDR3 comprises 14 residues. J lost 5 bases, V lost 3 bases, and 5 bases had no gene match. Germline V CDR1 and CDR2: MNHEY, SMNVEV (reference sequence). The CDR3 sequence is CASSLTGAWTEAFF. The CDR3 DNA reads TGTGCCAGCAGTTTGACAGGGGCGTGGACTGAAGCTTTCTTT.

Here the CDR3 DNA reads TGTGCCAGCAGTCATGGAAGGGCAGGGGGCTTGAATACGCAGTATTTT. Translating gives CASSHGRAGGLNTQYF. The chain is built from TRBV6-2 or TRBV6-3 and TRBJ2-3, with TRBD1 matching 8 bases. Trimming removed 5 bases from V and 7 bases from J; junction bases left unmatched: 14. Germline V gives CDR1 MNHEY, CDR2 SVGEGT. The length of the CDR3 is 16 residues.

The chain is built from TRBV21-1 and TRBJ2-5; TRBD1 was called by the table and not checked on the DNA. TRBV21-1 is a documented pseudogene. This CDR3 contains 17 residues. The CDR3 nucleotides are TGTGCCAGCAGCAACCCCTCGGCAGGGGGCCCCCAAGAGACCCAGTACTTC. Its protein is CASSNPSAGGPQETQYF.

This chain uses TRBV19 with TRBJ2-6, with D tentatively TRBD1 (6 bases). CDR1 LNHDA and CDR2 SQIVND come from the germline V gene (reference sequence). The V end was cut by 9 bases, the J end by 4 bases, with 31 bases between. CDR3 length: 20 residues. CDR3 amino acids: CASPKMGPTGAPTGANVLTF. The CDR3 DNA follows: TGTGCCAGCCCTAAGATGGGTCCGACAGGAGCCCCTACCGGGGCCAACGTCCTGACTTTC.

The chain recombines TRBV28 with TRBJ1-1; no clear D gene. V lost 1 base, J lost 0 bases, and 3 bases lay in between. Germline V gene data show CDR1 as MDHEN and CDR2 as SYDVKM. There are 13 residues in the CDR3. CDR3 DNA sequence: TGTGCCAGCAGTTTATTAGTGAACACTGAAGCTTTCTTT. Amino acid sequence: CASSLLVNTEAFF.

The chain uses TRBV19 and TRBJ2-1; 11 bases map to TRBD2. Looked up from germline, CDR1 is LNHDA and CDR2 is SQIVND (reference sequence). Trimming cost V 7 bases and J 0 bases; bases outside gene matches: 2. The CDR3 is 15 amino acids. This CDR3 reads CASTTSGVSYNEQFF. The CDR3 DNA follows: TGTGCCAGTACGACTAGCGGGGTCTCCTACAATGAGCAGTTCTTC.

The chain links TRBV10-3 to TRBJ1-4; weak D call: TRBD1 (5 bases). CDR3 size: 13 residues. From germline, CDR1 is ENHRY and CDR2 SYGVKD. V dropped 11 bases and J dropped 1 base, with 11 bases sitting between them. The CDR3 nucleotides are TGTGCCGTCCTAGGGGTAACTAATGAAAAACTGTTTTTT. This sequence encodes CAVLGVTNEKLFF.

The rearrangement joins TRBV2 to TRBJ2-3; D is unclear. The germline gives CDR1 SNHLY, CDR2 FYNNEI. The length of the CDR3 is 13 residues. The V end was cut by 4 bases, the J end by 4 bases, with 9 bases between. The CDR3 sequence: CASSVSTADTQYF. The CDR3 nucleotides are TGTGCCAGCAGTGTTTCCACGGCAGATACGCAGTATTTT.

The J gene is TRBJ1-2, the V gene TRBV28; TRBD1 aligns across 7 bases. The CDR3 totals 14 residues. Germline CDR1 reads MDHEN; CDR2 reads SYDVKM. Unmatched junction bases numbered 10, after V lost 6 bases and J lost 6 bases. DNA for the CDR3: TGTGCCAGCAGCCCCGGGACAGAATTTCATGGCTACACCTTC. Its translation: CASSPGTEFHGYTF.

With respect to this clone: Other DNA sequences in this sample translate to the same CDR3. V and J are TRBV12-3 or TRBV12-4 and TRBJ1-1; D is ambiguous. V lost 5 bases, J lost 4 bases, and 5 bases lay in between. The CDR3 is 11 amino acids. DNA of the CDR3: TGTGCCAGCAGTCGTAGCACTGAAGCTTTCTTT. It is translated as CASSRSTEAFF.

CDR3 residues: CATSDKFRSNEQFF. The CDR3 DNA is TGTGCCACCAGTGATAAGTTTCGTAGCAATGAGCAGTTCTTC. V and J are TRBV24-1 and TRBJ2-1; no clear D gene. Germline V gene data show CDR1 as KGHDR and CDR2 as SFDVKD. The CDR3 runs to 14 residues. V was trimmed by 3 bases and J by 6 bases, leaving 11 bases between them.

The V call is TRBV24-1, the J call TRBJ1-2, with unresolved D. The CDR3 sequence is 11 residues long. Germline V gene sequence: CDR1 KGHDR, CDR2 SFDVKD. The V and J ends lost 5 bases and 10 bases respectively, with 10 bases between them. The CDR3 sequence is CATSVREFYTF. The CDR3 DNA sequence: TGTGCCACCAGTGTAAGAGAGTTCTACACCTTC.

The chain employs TRBV23-1 and TRBJ1-2; D is undetermined. TRBV23-1 is recorded as an ORF, its role being uncertain. The CDR3 runs 14 residues. The V gene lost 0 bases and the J gene lost 4 bases, with 9 bases spanning the gap. DNA for the CDR3: TGCGCCAGCAGTCAATCGACACAGTTCTATGGCTACACCTTC. Residues: CASSQSTQFYGYTF.